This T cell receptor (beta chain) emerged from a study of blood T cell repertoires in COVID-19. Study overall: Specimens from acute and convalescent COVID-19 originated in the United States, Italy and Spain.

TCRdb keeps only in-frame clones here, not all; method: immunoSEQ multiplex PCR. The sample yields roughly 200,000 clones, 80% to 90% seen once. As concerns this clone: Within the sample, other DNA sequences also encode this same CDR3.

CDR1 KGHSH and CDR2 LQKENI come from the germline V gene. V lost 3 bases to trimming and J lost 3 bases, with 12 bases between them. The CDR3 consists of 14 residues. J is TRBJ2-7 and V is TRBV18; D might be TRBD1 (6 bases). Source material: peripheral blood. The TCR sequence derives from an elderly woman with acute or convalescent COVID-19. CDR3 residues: CASSPSTDSYEQYF. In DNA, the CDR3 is TGTGCCAGCTCACCCTCCACGGACAGCTACGAGCAGTACTTC.